This T cell receptor beta chain originates from a study of regulatory T cells in long-lasting Graves disease. On the study more broadly: Persistent Graves' disease meant over 5 years of antithyroid drugs with positive TSH receptor antibodies. Study-wide results and limits: Among persistent patients, a larger number of public clonotypes were shared (approximately 3,000) than among newly diagnosed patients (just over 950). Compared with new cases, persistent Graves' patients showed reduced TCR diversity. Thyroid tissue went unstudied; only peripheral blood was examined.

According to the study, TCR beta libraries were built with iRepertoire HTBI primers and CDR3-region Arm-PCR. TCRdb analysed the multiplex PCR reads with MiXCR anew, one entry per CDR3 protein. This table has a few hundred thousand distinct CDR3 sequences, about 23% appearing once. Germline CDR1 and CDR2: LNHDA and SQIVND (reference sequence). The CDR3 is 14 residues long. V was pared by 4 bases and J by 3 bases, with 13 bases between. Turning to this clonotype: Its antigen is as yet unknown.

Time point described: persistent/refractory GD, antithyroid drugs over 5 years with positive TRAb. Isolated PBMC RNA provided the starting material for the TCR library. The clonotype was recovered from a woman aged 40 to 50 with Graves disease. This chain links TRBV19 with TRBJ2-7, with D possibly being TRBD2 (5 bases). Specimen: peripheral blood mononuclear cells (PBMCs), collected when the disease was refractory, from a patient treated with antithyroid drugs. The chain's CDR3 is CASSKLGLNYEQYF. The CDR3 DNA reads TGTGCCAGTAGTAAGCTAGGACTCAACTACGAGCAGTACTTC.